The text below deals with one T cell receptor beta chain. The antigen remains undetermined. The sample comes from a study of cytomegalovirus exposure and HLA in healthy donors. Study-wide points: Later on, analysis showed that most CMV-associated TCR beta chains appeared to be HLA-restricted.

Both 60 Vbeta primers and 13 Jbeta primers went into the PCR. Profiled with immunoSEQ multiplex PCR; TCRdb holds only in-frame clones, not every one. This sample has fewer than 95,000 clones; roughly 70% occur once, and the top ten carry about 3%. The CDR3 is 16 residues long. CDR1 and CDR2 (germline): SEHNR, FQNEAQ (reference sequence). V was shortened by 5 bases and J by 3 bases, with 20 bases between the two germline ends. Material: PBMCs. This TCR derives from a man aged 40-55 years in good health and CMV-seronegative. The rearrangement uses TRBV7-9 and TRBJ2-7; tentative D call: TRBD2 (7 bases). CDR3 sequence: CASSPYRRGGYYEQYF. The CDR3 DNA reads TGTGCCAGCAGCCCGTACCGAAGGGGGGGGTACTACGAGCAGTACTTC.